This is a list of T cell receptor beta chains from one sample in a study of T-cell reconstitution after alpha-beta-depleted transplantation in children. MiXCR, run by TCRdb on the PCR reads, gives a single entry per CDR3 protein. The table records about 110,000 distinct CDR3 sequences, 10% of them present only once. Sequences were derived from PBMCs, sampled before TCRalphabeta/CD19-depleted stem cell transplant. The receptor source for this set is a boy aged 2 to 10 with acute lymphoblastic leukemia, due to receive a stem cell transplant. CDR3s include the opening cysteine and the closing phenylalanine or tryptophan. Some rows mark clone size as missing; the rest say once, few, many or name a class of expanded clone.

clone size: -
V gene: TRBV28
J gene: TRBJ2-7
CDR3 protein: CASRTGGKMDEQYF

clone size: few
V gene: TRBV28
J gene: TRBJ2-7
CDR3 protein: CASSLLGLEQYF

clone size: few
V gene: TRBV2
J gene: TRBJ1-2
CDR3 protein: CASSDNFQVPAGGYTF

clone size: -
V gene: TRBV20-1
J gene: TRBJ2-7
CDR3 protein: CSASEVRGIYEQYF

clone size: few
V gene: TRBV20-1
J gene: TRBJ1-5
CDR3 protein: CSARAGLNQPQHF

clone size: -
V gene: TRBV6-5
J gene: TRBJ2-7
CDR3 protein: CASSYVGLASYEQYF

clone size: many
V gene: TRBV5-1
J gene: TRBJ1-3
CDR3 protein: CASSLEGPRNSGNTIYF

clone size: -
V gene: TRBV20-1
J gene: TRBJ2-7
CDR3 protein: CSARDTGSYKQYF

clone size: -
V gene: TRBV7-9
J gene: TRBJ2-7
CDR3 protein: CASSLNLGYEQYF

clone size: many
V gene: TRBV6-1
J gene: TRBJ2-7
CDR3 protein: CASRRTSGKYEQYF

clone size: many
V gene: TRBV20-1
J gene: TRBJ2-7
CDR3 protein: CSARDLRGQSYEQYF

clone size: -
V gene: TRBV20-1
J gene: TRBJ1-2
CDR3 protein: CSARDLTVSYGYTF

clone size: -
V gene: TRBV5-6
J gene: TRBJ2-3
CDR3 protein: CASSFLQGIGTDTQYF

clone size: few
V gene: TRBV28
J gene: TRBJ2-3
CDR3 protein: CASSMTGTTDTQYF

clone size: few
V gene: TRBV5-1
J gene: TRBJ1-4
CDR3 protein: CASSLLGHPDQKLFF

clone size: many
V gene: TRBV5-5
J gene: TRBJ2-1
CDR3 protein: CASSLVYGGRAYNEQFF

clone size: -
V gene: TRBV6-1
J gene: TRBJ2-7
CDR3 protein: CASKSVSSYEQYF

clone size: -
V gene: TRBV5-1
J gene: TRBJ1-3
CDR3 protein: CASSLGAGAQGGNTIYF

clone size: -
V gene: TRBV10-3
J gene: TRBJ2-1
CDR3 protein: CAISSGGGPYNEQFF

clone size: few
V gene: TRBV7-3
J gene: TRBJ2-3
CDR3 protein: CASSPVGGTDTQYF

clone size: -
V gene: TRBV3-1
J gene: TRBJ2-1
CDR3 protein: CASSQGVYEQFF

clone size: many
V gene: TRBV20-1
J gene: TRBJ2-7
CDR3 protein: CSAGKMEEQYF

clone size: many
V gene: TRBV27
J gene: TRBJ1-5
CDR3 protein: CASSGQGVNQPQHF

clone size: -
V gene: TRBV11-3
J gene: TRBJ2-2
CDR3 protein: CASSLSMTGELFF

clone size: -
V gene: TRBV4-1
J gene: TRBJ2-1
CDR3 protein: CASSLYWRTLGKNEQFF

clone size: few
V gene: TRBV9
J gene: TRBJ2-3
CDR3 protein: CASSTAVTDTQYF

clone size: many
V gene: TRBV7-2
J gene: TRBJ1-1
CDR3 protein: CASSLDPELNTEAFF

clone size: few
V gene: TRBV20-1
J gene: TRBJ2-1
CDR3 protein: CSAPFSGTSGYNEQFF

clone size: -
V gene: TRBV30
J gene: TRBJ1-5
CDR3 protein: CAWSQGWDQPQHF

clone size: -
V gene: TRBV3-1
J gene: TRBJ1-1
CDR3 protein: CASSQVPKNTEAFF

clone size: few
V gene: TRBV6-1
J gene: TRBJ1-5
CDR3 protein: CASSANLRGFTYQPQHF

clone size: few
V gene: TRBV18
J gene: TRBJ2-5
CDR3 protein: CASSKGQGTGGETQYF

clone size: few
V gene: TRBV5-1
J gene: TRBJ2-1
CDR3 protein: CASSTGLQPEQFF

clone size: few
V gene: TRBV5-1
J gene: TRBJ2-5
CDR3 protein: CASSSAGETQYF

clone size: -
V gene: TRBV5-8
J gene: TRBJ2-5
CDR3 protein: CASSSGTSGDPETQYF

clone size: -
V gene: TRBV28
J gene: TRBJ1-1
CDR3 protein: CASTPIGGVTEAFF

clone size: few
V gene: TRBV9
J gene: TRBJ2-3
CDR3 protein: CASSVDPGTDTQYF

clone size: many
V gene: TRBV20-1
J gene: TRBJ2-3
CDR3 protein: CSARLLSTDTQYF

clone size: many
V gene: TRBV7-6
J gene: TRBJ2-5
CDR3 protein: CASSPPIGTGGGRETQYF

clone size: -
V gene: TRBV5-1
J gene: TRBJ2-5
CDR3 protein: CASRSPSGPGETQYF

clone size: few
V gene: TRBV28
J gene: TRBJ2-7
CDR3 protein: CASSPSSEQYF

clone size: -
V gene: TRBV27
J gene: TRBJ2-1
CDR3 protein: CASSLMAAYNEQFF

clone size: many
V gene: TRBV7-2
J gene: TRBJ2-1
CDR3 protein: CASSPPGLAGYNEQFF

clone size: -
V gene: TRBV7-9
J gene: TRBJ2-3
CDR3 protein: CASTLLDTQYF

clone size: -
V gene: TRBV6-7
J gene: TRBJ2-1
CDR3 protein: CGTSYLQVASGNPTQYNEQFF

clone size: few
V gene: TRBV5-1
J gene: TRBJ2-5
CDR3 protein: CASSLSGTQETQYF

clone size: -
V gene: TRBV5-1
J gene: TRBJ2-2
CDR3 protein: CASSLDLKAGELFF

clone size: few
V gene: TRBV18
J gene: TRBJ2-2
CDR3 protein: CASSPGPANTGELFF

clone size: few
V gene: TRBV5-6
J gene: TRBJ2-7
CDR3 protein: CASSFPAGGYEQYF

clone size: -
V gene: TRBV6-1
J gene: TRBJ2-7
CDR3 protein: CASSHVGQGREYEQYF

clone size: -
V gene: TRBV5-1
J gene: TRBJ2-6
CDR3 protein: CASSSDSSGANVLTF

clone size: few
V gene: TRBV3-1
J gene: TRBJ2-5
CDR3 protein: CASSQVPWNQETQYF

clone size: few
V gene: TRBV6-5
J gene: TRBJ2-5
CDR3 protein: CASSSTTGGETQYF

clone size: once
V gene: TRBV11-2
J gene: TRBJ1-6
CDR3 protein: CASSLRARLNSPLHF

clone size: few
V gene: TRBV5-1
J gene: TRBJ2-3
CDR3 protein: CASSGISTDTQYF